Below are 16 T cell receptor beta chains sequenced from a single sample in a study of blood T cell repertoires in COVID-19. The assay was immunoSEQ multiplex PCR, and TCRdb's table has in-frame clones only and misses some. In the table there are about 200,000 clones, around 90% of which are singletons. Sequenced material: peripheral blood. Receptors were obtained from a man in his 60s with acute or convalescent COVID-19.

This clone is a singleton in its sample. This sequence joins TRBV9 and TRBJ1-6; D possibly corresponds to TRBD1 (5 bases). Germline V CDR1 and CDR2: SGDLS, YYNGEE. Trimming took 0 bases from V and 10 from J, leaving 11 bases between them. The CDR3 extends over 14 amino acids. CDR3 residues: CASSVAGGESPLHF. The CDR3 DNA reads as TGTGCCAGCAGCGTAGCTGGGGGGGAATCACCCCTCCACTTT.

The chain has TRBV21-1 and TRBJ2-3; the table's D call TRBD1 went unverified against the DNA. TRBV21-1 constitutes a pseudogene. The CDR3 spans 17 residues. The CDR3 region has the DNA TGTGCCAGCAGCAAAGGGGATGGCAGGGGGCGAACAGATACGCAGTATTTT. It codes for CASSKGDGRGRTDTQYF.

The rearrangement uses TRBV7-2 and TRBJ2-7; D may be TRBD2 (5 bases). This CDR3 comprises 15 residues. Germline V lookup: CDR1 SGHTA, CDR2 FQGNSA. Trimming pared 5 bases from V and 6 bases from J, leaving 20 bases between. The CDR3 loop reads CASSPAGLVSVEQYF. CDR3 nucleotides: TGTGCCAGCAGCCCGGCGGGTTTGGTCTCTGTCGAGCAGTACTTC.

The DNA of the CDR3 is TGCGCCAGCAGTGATAGTGGATTCCAGGGGGGCGAAAAACTGTTTTTT. Residues: CASSDSGFQGGEKLFF. V gene TRBV10-1 combines with J gene TRBJ1-4; TRBD1 aligns across 7 bases. Germline assignment: CDR1 WNHNN and CDR2 SYGVQD (reference sequence). CDR3 length: 16 residues. V was pared by 3 bases and J by 8 bases, with 12 bases of the junction left unmatched.

This chain links TRBV7-9 with TRBJ2-4, with 7 nucleotides matching TRBD1. The junction had 10 bases not matched to a gene; V was cut back by 5 bases and J by 6 bases. The length of the CDR3 is 15 residues. Germline loops: CDR1 SEHNR, CDR2 FQNEAQ (reference sequence). CDR3 sequence (DNA): TGTGCCAGCAGCCCTAAAACAGGGGACCTAAACATTCAGTACTTC. Translating gives CASSPKTGDLNIQYF.

This clone showed up just a few times. J is TRBJ2-2 and V is TRBV5-1; 7 bases are shared with TRBD1. CDR1 is SGHRS and CDR2 is YFSETQ in the germline V gene. There are 19 residues in the CDR3. J lost 1 base, V lost 4 bases, and 16 bases had no gene match. The CDR3 DNA follows: TGCGCCAGCAGCCAGACGACAGGGCGGTCGCGATGGAACACCGGGGAGCTGTTTTTT. It specifies CASSQTTGRSRWNTGELFF.

CDR3 amino acids: CASTSGAQETQYF. The CDR3 DNA sequence: TGTGCCAGTACCAGCGGGGCCCAAGAGACCCAGTACTTC. The chain recombines TRBV19 with TRBJ2-5; 7 nucleotides line up with TRBD2. This CDR3 spans 13 amino acids. V shed 7 bases, J shed 1 base, and the junction held 3 bases outside the gene matches. Germline lookup yields CDR1 LNHDA and CDR2 SQIVND (reference sequence).

The V gene is TRBV4-2, the J gene TRBJ1-1, with a tentative D call TRBD1 (6 bases). There are 14 residues in the CDR3. The V gene lost 2 bases and the J gene lost 3 bases, with 10 bases spanning the gap. CDR1 is LGHNA, CDR2 YNFKEQ, per germline. DNA of the CDR3: TGTGCCAGCAGCCAACAGGGGAGAGACACTGAAGCTTTCTTT. Encoded protein: CASSQQGRDTEAFF.

The table lists this clone with a few counts. J is TRBJ2-7 and V is TRBV3-1 (or the pseudogene TRBV3-2); TRBD1 matches at 8 bases. CDR3 length: 18 amino acids. Trimming removed 0 bases from V and 2 bases from J; junction bases left unmatched: 12. Germline assignment: CDR1 LGHDT and CDR2 YNNKEL (reference sequence). In DNA form, the CDR3 reads TGTGCCAGCAGCCAAGATAGACAGGGGCCCACTTCAACCTACGAGCAGTACTTC. It codes for CASSQDRQGPTSTYEQYF.

The chain joins TRBV5-1 to TRBJ1-2; TRBD1 matches at 10 bases. The CDR3 totals 14 residues. Germline V gene lookup returns CDR1 SGHRS and CDR2 YFSETQ. Germline trimming cut 4 bases from V and 4 bases from J; bases unmatched to any gene: 4. The CDR3 region is CASSAGQGSYGYTF. The CDR3 DNA reads as TGCGCCAGCAGCGCGGGACAGGGGAGCTATGGCTACACCTTC.

This clone was counted a single time. The rearrangement joins TRBV10-3 to TRBJ2-1; 9 bases are shared with TRBD1. The germline gives CDR1 ENHRY, CDR2 SYGVKD. The CDR3 has 13 residues. Losses at the gene ends were 6 bases for V and 7 bases for J; bases not matched to a gene: 4. The CDR3 DNA follows: TGTGCCATCAGCGGACAGGGGAGGAATGAGCAGTTCTTC. It codes for CAISGQGRNEQFF.

The rearrangement uses TRBV9 and TRBJ2-2; TRBD2 might be the D (7 bases). Germline-derived CDR1 and CDR2 are SGDLS and YYNGEE. Trimming cost V 10 bases and J 5 bases, with 18 bases left between them. The CDR3 spans 14 residues. The CDR3: CARGGGGVTGELFF. The CDR3 bases are TGTGCCCGCGGGGGCGGGGGAGTTACCGGGGAGCTGTTTTTT.

CDR3 DNA: TGTGCCTGGAGTGTACGCGGGGGGACTAGCGGGTTGGAAGCCAAAAACATTCAGTACTTC. Translating gives CAWSVRGGTSGLEAKNIQYF. The rearrangement uses TRBV30 and TRBJ2-4, with 12 bases that match TRBD2. The germline gives CDR1 GTSNPN, CDR2 SVGIG (reference sequence). Germline trimming cut 0 bases from V and 0 bases from J; bases unmatched to any gene: 12. The CDR3 runs 20 residues.

The chain is built from TRBV6-5 and TRBJ1-2, with a tentative D call TRBD1 (6 bases). Germline V gene lookup returns CDR1 MNHEY and CDR2 SVGAGI. This CDR3 has 13 residues. Deletions cut 6 bases from V and 6 bases from J, with 14 bases between. Here the CDR3 DNA reads TGTGCCAGCAGCACAGGGCCCTGGGATGGCTACACCTTC. This codes for CASSTGPWDGYTF.

A remark on this clone: One end of the junction does not line up with germline, which may come from a read error. The V call is TRBV29-1, the J call TRBJ1-1; D is perhaps TRBD1 (6 bases). This CDR3 is 15 amino acids long. Per germline, CDR1 SQVTM and CDR2 ANQGSEA. The CDR3 reads CSAEGGLGPGAEAFF. The CDR3 region has the DNA TGCAGCGCTGAAGGGGGACTTGGTCCGGGGGCTGAAGCTTTCTTT.

This sequence joins TRBV5-1 and TRBJ1-6, with 9 bases matching TRBD1. Unmatched junction bases numbered 12, after V lost 0 bases and J lost 14 bases. Per germline, CDR1 SGHRS and CDR2 YFSETQ. There are 16 residues in the CDR3. In DNA form, the CDR3 reads TGCGCCAGCAGCTTGGGGACACCGGACAGGGGAGGCACCCTCCACTTT. It translates to CASSLGTPDRGGTLHF.